This entry is about one TCR beta chain. Its matching antigen is unknown. These data come from a study of CD8+ T cells in alopecia areata. Study findings and constraints: Scalp data also include sequences from resident alphabeta T cells of normal skin.

The sequencing template was cDNA reverse transcribed from extracted RNA. Only in-frame clones appear in the TCRdb table, and some are missing; sequencing was by immunoSEQ multiplex PCR. The table has 80,000 to 100,000 clones, 44% seen once; the top ten hold about 17%. Regarding treatment: oral pan-JAK inhibitor, 5-10 mg twice daily. The origin of this receptor is a human donor with alopecia areata. Sequencing used CD8+ T cells sorted from blood, obtained at week 24, from a patient treated with tofacitinib.

CDR3 DNA: TGTGCCATTAGGACTACCGGTGGGGAGCAGTACTTC. It is translated as CAIRTTGGEQYF. V usage is TRBV6-5 and J usage is TRBJ2-7, with a weak D call TRBD2 (6 bases). V was pared by 10 bases and J by 7 bases, with 17 bases between. Germline CDR1 reads MNHEY; CDR2 reads SVGAGI. This CDR3 spans 12 amino acids.